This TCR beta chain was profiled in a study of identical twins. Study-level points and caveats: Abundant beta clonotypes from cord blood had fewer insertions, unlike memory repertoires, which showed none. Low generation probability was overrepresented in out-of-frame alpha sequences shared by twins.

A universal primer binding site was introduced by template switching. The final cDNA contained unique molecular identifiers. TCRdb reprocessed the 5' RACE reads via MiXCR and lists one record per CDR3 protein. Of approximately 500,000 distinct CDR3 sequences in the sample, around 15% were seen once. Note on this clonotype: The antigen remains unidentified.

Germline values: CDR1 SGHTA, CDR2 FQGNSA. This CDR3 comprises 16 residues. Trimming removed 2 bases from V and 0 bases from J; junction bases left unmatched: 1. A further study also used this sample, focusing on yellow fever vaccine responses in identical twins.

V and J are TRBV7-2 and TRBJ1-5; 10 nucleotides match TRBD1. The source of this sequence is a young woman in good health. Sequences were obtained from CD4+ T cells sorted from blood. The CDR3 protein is CASSLRQGASNQPQHF. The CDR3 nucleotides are TGTGCCAGCAGCTTACGACAGGGGGCTAGCAATCAGCCCCAGCATTTT.